The 28 T cell receptor beta chains given below trace back to one sample, sequenced in a study of cytomegalovirus exposure and HLA in healthy donors. The PCR ran on 60 Vbeta and 13 Jbeta primers. The method was immunoSEQ multiplex PCR; TCRdb's version includes in-frame clones alone and lacks a portion of them. The data contain some 120,000 clones, 74% of them singletons. The specimen was PBMCs. These receptors all stem from a human donor in good health.

This clone came up a few times. V and J are TRBV28 and TRBJ2-1; TRBD2 matches 9 bases. Germline V gene sequence: CDR1 MDHEN, CDR2 SYDVKM. This CDR3 spans 15 amino acids. V dropped 4 bases and J dropped 2; count of bases not matched to a gene: 3. CDR3 amino acids: CASSSSGDPYNEQFF. In DNA form, the CDR3 reads TGTGCCAGCAGTTCTAGCGGGGACCCCTACAATGAGCAGTTCTTC.

This clone appeared a single time. The chain employs TRBV7-9 and TRBJ2-5, with D perhaps TRBD2 (6 bases). V was shortened by 1 base and J by 7 bases, with 10 bases between the two germline ends. CDR1 SEHNR and CDR2 FQNEAQ come from the germline V gene (reference sequence). This CDR3 has 13 residues. This chain's CDR3 is CASSLDQAGTQYF. DNA for the CDR3: TGTGCCAGCAGCTTAGATCAAGCGGGGACCCAGTACTTC.

The gene calls are TRBV5-4 and TRBJ2-7; 12 bases match TRBD2. V gave up 3 bases and J gave up 6 bases; unmatched junction bases: 4. CDR3 size: 14 residues. Germline values: CDR1 SGHNT, CDR2 YYREEE (reference sequence). The CDR3 protein is CASSSRLAGVEQYF. The CDR3 DNA reads TGTGCCAGCAGCTCCAGACTAGCGGGAGTCGAGCAGTACTTC.

The chain has TRBV28 and TRBJ1-1; no clear D. V was clipped by 7 bases and J by 8 bases, with 20 bases between them. CDR1 MDHEN and CDR2 SYDVKM come from the germline V gene. The CDR3 is 14 amino acids. The DNA of the CDR3 is TGTGCCAGCACACCTCGGGGAACAGAACGAGAAGCTTTCTTT. This encodes CASTPRGTEREAFF.

This clone appeared a single time. The chain links TRBV7-8 to TRBJ1-5, with TRBD1 matching 7 bases. The CDR3 consists of 17 residues. CDR1 is SGHVS, CDR2 FQNEAQ, per germline. V gave up 5 bases and J gave up 0 bases; unmatched junction bases: 10. CDR3 in DNA: TGTGCCAGCAGCACAAACTCACAGGGGAATAGCAATCAGCCCCAGCATTTT. Translated: CASSTNSQGNSNQPQHF. Complete variable domain (other parts from reference TRBV7-8 and TRBJ1-5): GAGVSQSPRYKVAKRGQDVALRCDPISGHVSLFWYQQALGQGPEFLTYFQNEAQLDKSGLPSDRFFAERPEGSVSTLKIQRTQQEDSAVYLCASSTNSQGNSNQPQHFGDGTRLSIL.

This chain connects TRBV2 to TRBJ2-7; 11 nucleotides align to TRBD2. The CDR3 has 14 residues. With 5 bases clipped from V and 4 bases from J, the junction kept 4 bases outside the gene matches. Germline V gene lookup returns CDR1 SNHLY and CDR2 FYNNEI. Written as DNA, the CDR3 is TGTGCCAGCAGTACTAGCGGGAGTCGATACGAGCAGTACTTC. Its translation is CASSTSGSRYEQYF.

V is TRBV30 and J is TRBJ1-5; TRBD1 aligns across 10 bases. There are 14 residues in the CDR3. V lost 3 bases, J lost 6 bases, and 5 bases stayed unmatched. The germline gives CDR1 GTSNPN, CDR2 SVGIG (reference sequence). The CDR3 sequence is CAWSGQGGPQPQHF. The CDR3 DNA sequence: TGTGCCTGGAGCGGACAGGGGGGGCCTCAGCCCCAGCATTTT.

J is TRBJ2-7 and V is TRBV13; 10 nucleotides agree with TRBD1. V lost 0 bases and J lost 5; bases outside the gene matches: 4. This CDR3 region has 15 residues. Germline V CDR1 and CDR2: PRHDT, FYEKMQ (reference sequence). DNA for the CDR3: TGTGCCAGCAGCTTAGGGAGGACAGGGGGGGACGAGCAGTACTTC. It specifies CASSLGRTGGDEQYF.

This clone was found once. The CDR3 sequence: CASSQGGTGRNTIYF. The CDR3, as DNA: TGTGCCAGCAGCCAGGGGGGGACAGGGCGAAACACCATATATTTT. The V call is TRBV7-8, the J call TRBJ1-3; 9 positions agree with TRBD1. The CDR3 is 15 amino acids. Unmatched junction bases numbered 7, after V lost 5 bases and J lost 5 bases. Germline values: CDR1 SGHVS, CDR2 FQNEAQ.

This clone was observed a handful of times. V is TRBV2 and J is TRBJ2-7, with 8 positions matching TRBD1. With V trimmed by 6 bases and J by 5 bases, 6 bases remained unmatched. The CDR3 totals 13 residues. Germline CDR1 and CDR2: SNHLY and FYNNEI. The CDR3 protein is CASSLDRVDEQYF. In DNA, the CDR3 is TGTGCCAGCAGCCTGGACAGGGTCGACGAGCAGTACTTC.

The V and J genes are TRBV28 and TRBJ2-7, with TRBD1 matching over 10 bases. The CDR3 contains 14 residues. After removal of 6 bases from V and 0 bases from J, the junction contained 2 bases not matched to a gene. Germline values: CDR1 MDHEN, CDR2 SYDVKM. CDR3 bases: TGTGCCAGCAGAGGGACAGGGGACTCCTACGAGCAGTACTTC. Protein: CASRGTGDSYEQYF.

This clone has only a few counts. The J gene is TRBJ1-5, the V gene TRBV6-5; 9 bases map to TRBD1. The CDR3 contains 15 residues. CDR1 MNHEY and CDR2 SVGAGI come from the germline V gene. The V gene end was trimmed by 6 bases and the J gene end by 2 bases; junction bases not matched to a gene: 5. Written as DNA, the CDR3 is TGTGCCAGCAGACAGGACAGGGGTGGCAATCAGCCCCAGCATTTT. It codes for CASRQDRGGNQPQHF.

This chain links TRBV4-1 with TRBJ2-7, with TRBD2 identical over 16 bases. The junction had 9 bases not matched to a gene; V was cut back by 4 bases and J by 3 bases. This CDR3 has 18 residues. Looked up from germline, CDR1 is MGHRA and CDR2 is YSYEKL. The CDR3, as DNA: TGCGCCAGCAGCCCTCAACCGGGACTAGCGGGGGGGTTCTACGAGCAGTACTTC. This codes for CASSPQPGLAGGFYEQYF.

V gene TRBV10-3 combines with J gene TRBJ1-3; the D gene is possibly TRBD1 (6 bases). In germline, CDR1 is ENHRY, CDR2 SYGVKD. V lost 8 bases and J 2 bases, leaving 10 bases between the germline ends. The CDR3 has 13 residues. CDR3 protein: CAIGTGTGNTIYF. CDR3 bases: TGTGCCATCGGTACAGGGACTGGAAACACCATATATTTT.

This rearrangement joins TRBV7-3 to TRBJ2-1; TRBD2 agrees at 11 bases. CDR3 size: 15 residues. The trim removed 2 bases at V and 7 bases at J, leaving 4 bases unmatched. Germline CDR1 and CDR2: SGHTA and FQGTGA. The CDR3 DNA is TGTGCCAGCAGCTTACTAGCGGGGGGTGGAAATGAGCAGTTCTTC. It encodes CASSLLAGGGNEQFF.

The sample holds one count of this clone. The chain employs TRBV6-1 and TRBJ2-7; TRBD1 agrees at 7 bases. The CDR3 has 15 residues. V lost 5 bases, J lost 4 bases, and 11 bases stayed unmatched. In germline, CDR1 is MNHNS, CDR2 SASEGT. CDR3 nucleotide sequence: TGTGCCAGCAGTAGATACCGGGACAGCACATACGAGCAGTACTTC. Protein product: CASSRYRDSTYEQYF.

The rearrangement joins TRBV18 to TRBJ1-2, with 10 bases matching TRBD1. The CDR3 covers 15 residues. CDR1 is KGHSH and CDR2 is LQKENI in the germline V gene. The J segment lost 6 bases and the V segment lost 6 bases, leaving 10 bases of the junction unmatched. The CDR3 DNA follows: TGTGCCAGCTCGCCCCAGACAGGGGGCATGGATGGCTACACCTTC. Protein product: CASSPQTGGMDGYTF.

The chain couples TRBV11-2 to TRBJ2-7; the match to TRBD1 covers 8 bases. CDR3 size: 19 residues. The germline CDR1 and CDR2 sequences are SGHAT and FQNNGV. V lost 5 bases and J lost 2; bases outside the gene matches: 20. CDR3 protein: CASSPALGGQVRKTYEQYF. The CDR3 DNA reads TGTGCCAGCAGCCCGGCGTTAGGGGGACAGGTTAGGAAGACCTACGAGCAGTACTTC.

The rearrangement uses TRBV14 and TRBJ2-7, with D unclear. Germline V gives CDR1 SGHDN, CDR2 FVKESK. V lost 4 bases and J 6 bases, leaving 10 bases between the germline ends. CDR3 length: 12 amino acids. CDR3 region: CASSPGPVEQYF. CDR3 DNA: TGTGCCAGCAGCCCTGGGCCCGTCGAGCAGTACTTC.

This chain connects TRBV14 to TRBJ2-7; tentative D call: TRBD2 (5 bases). V lost 3 bases and J 3 bases, leaving 12 bases between the germline ends. Germline lookup yields CDR1 SGHDN and CDR2 FVKESK. This CDR3 has 14 residues. CDR3 region: CASSQAIGGYEQYF. The DNA for the CDR3 is TGTGCCAGCAGCCAGGCTATTGGAGGCTACGAGCAGTACTTC. The variable domain in full, completed from reference TRBV14 and TRBJ2-7, reads EAGVTQFPSHSVIEKGQTVTLRCDPISGHDNLYWYRRVMGKEIKFLLHFVKESKQDESGMPNNRFLAERTGGTYSTLKVQPAELEDSGVYFCASSQAIGGYEQYFGPGTRLTVT.

The CDR3 is CAWSPGGTGGRRAYF. CDR3 in DNA: TGTGCCTGGAGTCCGGGCGGGACAGGTGGGCGACGAGCATACTTC. V usage is TRBV30 and J usage is TRBJ2-7; 8 bases fit TRBD1. The germline V gene has CDR1 GTSNPN and CDR2 SVGIG (reference sequence). The CDR3 sequence is 15 residues long. V shed 2 bases and J 13 bases; nucleotides not matched to a gene: 19. The full variable domain, rest sourced from reference TRBV30 and TRBJ2-7, is SQTIHQWPATLVQPVGSPLSLECTVEGTSNPNLYWYRQAAGRGLQLLFYSVGIGQISSEVPQNLSASRPQDRQFILSSKKLLLSDSGFYLCAWSPGGTGGRRAYFGPGTRLTVT.

The chain recombines TRBV6-5 with TRBJ1-2; 7 bases line up with TRBD1. V gave up 7 bases and J gave up 8 bases; unmatched junction bases: 10. The CDR3 is 13 amino acids. From germline, CDR1 is MNHEY and CDR2 SVGAGI. The CDR3 DNA sequence: TGTGCCAGCAATCCCGGGACAGAGGGCGGCTACACCTTC. It is translated as CASNPGTEGGYTF.

The rearrangement joins TRBV6-5 to TRBJ1-2; TRBD1 is a possible D gene (6 bases). The ends were cut back, 0 bases at V and 3 bases at J, with 14 bases in the middle. Germline V gene lookup returns CDR1 MNHEY and CDR2 SVGAGI. The CDR3 spans 16 residues. The CDR3 DNA is TGTGCCAGCAGTTACTCACTACAGGGCGGCGACTATGGCTACACCTTC. It specifies CASSYSLQGGDYGYTF.

This clone was detected a few times. The chain combines TRBV7-9 with TRBJ2-7; 10 bases match TRBD2. The ends lost 4 bases at V and 0 bases at J; junction bases unmatched: 0. This CDR3 comprises 14 residues. CDR1 and CDR2 from the germline V gene are SEHNR and FQNEAQ (reference sequence). CDR3 coding DNA: TGTGCCAGCAGCTCTAGCGGGAGCTCCTACGAGCAGTACTTC. The encoded protein is CASSSSGSSYEQYF.

The rearrangement links TRBV5-1 to TRBJ2-2, with D possibly being TRBD1 (5 bases). Germline V lookup: CDR1 SGHRS, CDR2 YFSETQ. The CDR3 is made up of 14 amino acids. The V and J ends lost 4 bases and 1 base respectively, with 8 bases between them. The DNA of the CDR3 is TGCGCCAGCAGCCTAGGACAGAACACCGGGGAGCTGTTTTTT. It yields the protein CASSLGQNTGELFF.

CDR3 DNA: TGCAGCGACCGGACTAGCGGGAGGGCCCATGAGCAGTTCTTC. As protein: CSDRTSGRAHEQFF. The genes are TRBV29-1 and TRBJ2-1, with 15 nucleotides matching TRBD2. J was trimmed by 8 bases and V by 7 bases; bases with no gene match: 6. The CDR3 spans 14 residues. Germline CDR1 SQVTM, CDR2 ANQGSEA.

The gene calls are TRBV5-1 and TRBJ1-1, with D perhaps matching TRBD1 (5 bases). This CDR3 has 14 residues. V lost 0 bases and J lost 1, with 7 bases in between. Germline CDR1 reads SGHRS; CDR2 reads YFSETQ. The CDR3 bases are TGCGCCAGCAGCTTGGAGGGGCCGAACACTGAAGCTTTCTTT. Amino acids: CASSLEGPNTEAFF.

This clone was picked up a small number of times. V usage is TRBV5-1 and J usage is TRBJ1-2; possibly TRBD1 for D (6 bases). Germline V CDR1 and CDR2: SGHRS, YFSETQ. This CDR3 contains 15 residues. Trimming removed 6 bases from V and 1 base from J, with 16 bases in between. The DNA for the CDR3 is TGCGCCAGCACCCCGGGGACAAGTATTAACTATGGCTACACCTTC. Translating it yields CASTPGTSINYGYTF. The whole variable domain, filled in from reference TRBV5-1 and TRBJ1-2, reads KAGVTQTPRYLIKTRGQQVTLSCSPISGHRSVSWYQQTPGQGLQFLFEYFSETQRNKGNFPGRFSGRQFSNSRSEMNVSTLELGDSALYLCASTPGTSINYGYTFGSGTRLTVV.